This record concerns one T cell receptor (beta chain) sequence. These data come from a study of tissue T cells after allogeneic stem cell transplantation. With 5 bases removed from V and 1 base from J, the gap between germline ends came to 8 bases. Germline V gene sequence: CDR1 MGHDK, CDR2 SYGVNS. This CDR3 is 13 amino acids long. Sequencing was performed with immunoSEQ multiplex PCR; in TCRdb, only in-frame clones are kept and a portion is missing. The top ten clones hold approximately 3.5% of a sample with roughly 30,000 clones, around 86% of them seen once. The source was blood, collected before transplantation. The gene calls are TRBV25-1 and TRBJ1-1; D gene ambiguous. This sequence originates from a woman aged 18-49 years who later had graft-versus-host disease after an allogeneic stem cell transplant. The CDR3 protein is CASSLSGNTEAFF. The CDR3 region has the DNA TGTGCCAGCAGTCTATCGGGGAACACTGAAGCTTTCTTT.